There are many counts of the clone carrying this T cell receptor (beta chain). What it binds is unknown. Bone marrow was sampled from every patient at the time of active disease. Molecular barcoded adaptors covering alpha/delta and beta/gamma chains were used on 400 to 450 ng RNA. In TCRdb, the reads were re-called with MiXCR into one record per CDR3 protein. The data contain some 120,000 distinct CDR3 sequences, around 13% of them singletons. This specimen belongs to a study of read filtering for tumor transcriptome and immune sequencing. Overall study context: Whole-transcriptome libraries were prepared after DNase treatment. Study-wide results and caveats: IR-seq and RNA-seq agreed better without single-read clonotypes.

V gave up 3 bases and J gave up 5 bases; unmatched junction bases: 4. Germline V CDR1 and CDR2: SNHLY, FYNNEI. The CDR3 is made up of 15 amino acids. The sequenced sample consisted of a population of CD138-negative cells sorted from bone marrow. This receptor was obtained from a donor older than 35 with multiple myeloma. The rearrangement uses TRBV2 and TRBJ1-6, with 7 bases lining up with TRBD1. CDR3 sequence reads: CASSDGTDNNSPLHF. DNA of the CDR3: TGTGCCAGCAGTGACGGGACAGATAATAATTCACCCCTCCACTTT. Looking up the rest from reference TRBV2 and TRBJ1-6 gives the full variable domain: EPEVTQTPSHQVTQMGQEVILRCVPISNHLYFYWYRQILGQKVEFLVSFYNNEISEKSEIFDDQFSVERPDGSNFTLKIRSTKLEDSAMYFCASSDGTDNNSPLHFGNGTRLTVT.